This is a list of T cell receptor beta chains from one sample in a study of blood T cells in healthy people across ages. TCRdb itself ran the 5' RACE reads through MiXCR, one entry per CDR3 protein. The data hold about 1,500,000 distinct CDR3 sequences, with roughly 27% observed a single time. The sample taken for sequencing was blood. Receptors originate from a young woman in good health. Each CDR3 is given with its conserved first and last residue. The D gene is left open where the match is weak. Rows may omit the clone size; those that give it use once, few, many or a size class.

D	V	size	J	CDR3	DNA
-	TRBV14	few	TRBJ2-1	CASSQGSIGGPSYNEQFF	TGTGCCAGCAGCCAAGGGTCTATTGGGGGTCCTTCCTACAATGAGCAGTTCTTC
TRBD1	TRBV20-1	many	TRBJ1-2	CSARVQGAVLGYTF	TGCAGTGCTAGAGTACAGGGGGCCGTGCTGGGCTACACCTTC
-	TRBV6-6	many	TRBJ2-7	CATSSLGSYEQYF	TGTGCCACCTCCTCACTGGGGAGCTACGAGCAGTACTTC
TRBD2	TRBV10-3	-	TRBJ2-3	CANTSGGSTDTQYF	TGTGCCAATACTAGCGGGGGTAGCACAGATACGCAGTATTTT
TRBD1	TRBV25-1	once	TRBJ2-5	CASSDSGQLGETQYF	TGTGCCAGCAGTGACTCGGGACAGCTGGGAGAGACCCAGTACTTC
-	TRBV14	-	TRBJ1-4	CASSQEGWEVSEKLFF	TGTGCCAGCAGCCAAGAAGGTTGGGAAGTAAGCGAAAAACTGTTTTTT
-	TRBV12-3/TRBV12-4	many	TRBJ1-2	CASSLNDVNYGYTF	TGTGCCAGCAGTTTAAATGACGTAAACTATGGCTACACCTTC
-	TRBV6-1	few	TRBJ2-6	CASSSQGEGSGANVLTF	TGTGCCAGCAGCTCACAGGGGGAGGGCTCTGGGGCCAACGTCCTGACTTTC
TRBD1	TRBV20-1	few	TRBJ2-7	CSARRDRESIYEQYF	TGCAGTGCTAGAAGGGACAGGGAGAGTATCTACGAGCAGTACTTC
-	TRBV6-4	-	TRBJ2-3	CASSEGSADTDTQYF	TGTGCCAGCAGTGAAGGGTCCGCGGACACAGATACGCAGTATTTT
-	TRBV7-2	-	TRBJ2-5	CASSRGARAGRGTQYF	TGTGCCAGCAGCCGGGGAGCGAGGGCTGGTCGAGGGACCCAGTACTTC
TRBD1	TRBV19	-	TRBJ2-5	CASSAFGGTGEATQYF	TGTGCCAGTAGTGCTTTCGGTGGGACAGGGGAAGCGACCCAGTACTTC
TRBD1	TRBV24-1	few	TRBJ2-4	CATSDVGQGGNIQYF	TGTGCCACCAGTGATGTGGGACAGGGGGGAAACATTCAGTACTTC
-	TRBV3-1	once	TRBJ2-4	CASSPMAASRTDKNIQYF	TGTGCCAGCAGCCCCATGGCCGCCTCCCGAACAGACAAAAACATCCAGTACTTC
-	TRBV24-1	-	TRBJ1-2	CATSDGVIGYTF	TGTGCCACCAGTGATGGGGTCATCGGCTACACCTTC
-	TRBV12-3/TRBV12-4	many	TRBJ2-5	CASTVGEETQYF	TGTGCCAGCACCGTGGGGGAAGAGACCCAGTACTTC
-	TRBV12-3/TRBV12-4	-	TRBJ2-1	CASSPPPITNEQFF	TGTGCCAGCAGCCCCCCCCCTATTACCAATGAGCAGTTCTTC
TRBD2	TRBV20-1	-	TRBJ2-2	CSARDRVAGGGTGELFF	TGCAGTGCTAGAGATCGGGTCGCGGGGGGCGGCACCGGGGAGCTGTTTTTT
-	TRBV7-2	few	TRBJ1-2	CASSLRGSENYGYTF	TGTGCCAGCAGCTTAAGAGGGTCGGAGAACTATGGCTACACCTTC